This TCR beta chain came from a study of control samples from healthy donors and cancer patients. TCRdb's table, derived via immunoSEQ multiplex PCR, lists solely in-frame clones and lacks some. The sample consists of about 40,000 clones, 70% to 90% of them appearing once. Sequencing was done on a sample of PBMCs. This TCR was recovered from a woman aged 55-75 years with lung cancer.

The CDR3 DNA reads as TGTGCCAGTAGTATGGGGTCGGGGGGCAATCAGCCCCAGCATTTT. Translation: CASSMGSGGNQPQHF. The chain uses TRBV19 and TRBJ1-5, with D possibly being TRBD1 (5 bases). The V end was cut by 3 bases, the J end by 2 bases, with 11 bases between. The CDR3 has 15 amino acids. Per germline, CDR1 LNHDA and CDR2 SQIVND (reference sequence).